This is a list of T cell receptor beta chains from one sample in a study of Graves' ophthalmopathy and Graves' hyperthyroidism. TCRdb recomputed calls from the multiplex PCR reads with MiXCR, one row per CDR3 protein. The data contain approximately 160,000 distinct CDR3 sequences, 30% to 45% of them singletons. The specimen was peripheral blood. The origin of the receptors is a woman aged 40 to 49 with Graves' ophthalmopathy. CDR3s include the opening cysteine and the closing phenylalanine or tryptophan. The D gene is left open where the match is weak. The size field is filled for only some rows; it gives once, few, many or a size class.

clone_size	d_call	v_call	j_call	cdr3_aa	cdr3_nt
many	NA	TRBV19	TRBJ1-1	CASISSGGAFNPNTEAFF	TGTGCCAGTATTAGTTCGGGGGGCGCTTTCAACCCGAACACTGAAGCTTTCTTT
NA	TRBD1	TRBV6-1	TRBJ1-1	CASSEPWGRGRDTEAFF	TGTGCCAGCAGTGAACCCTGGGGCAGGGGGAGGGACACTGAAGCTTTCTTT
NA	NA	TRBV11-2	TRBJ2-7	CASSLVRQPSEQYF	TGTGCCAGCAGCTTAGTTCGACAGCCCAGCGAGCAGTACTTC
many	TRBD2	TRBV10-3	TRBJ2-7	CAISDQTGGRGSYEQYF	TGTGCCATCAGCGATCAGACTGGCGGGAGAGGCTCCTACGAGCAGTACTTC
many	NA	TRBV28	TRBJ1-1	CASSLRTENTEAFF	TGTGCCAGCAGCCTAAGGACCGAGAACACTGAAGCTTTCTTT
NA	TRBD1	TRBV6-1	TRBJ2-5	CASSHRTGGWVETQYF	TGCGCCAGCAGTCATCGGACAGGGGGCTGGGTAGAGACCCAGTACTTC
many	TRBD2	TRBV10-3	TRBJ2-2	CAINGGAGTGELFF	TGTGCCATTAACGGGGGGGCCGGAACCGGGGAGCTGTTTTTT
many	NA	TRBV28	TRBJ2-5	CASSFRGTGQETQYF	TGTGCCAGCAGTTTTCGGGGCACGGGTCAGGAGACCCAGTACTTC
NA	NA	TRBV20-1	TRBJ2-5	CSASPAWRDQETQYF	TGCAGTGCTAGCCCTGCTTGGAGGGACCAAGAGACCCAGTACTTC
NA	NA	TRBV7-2	TRBJ1-5	CASSLGWGEQPQHF	TGTGCCAGCAGCTTGGGCTGGGGGGAACAGCCCCAGCATTTT
many	TRBD1	TRBV30	TRBJ1-5	CAWSGGGDQPQHF	TGTGCCTGGAGTGGAGGGGGCGACCAGCCCCAGCATTTT
many	TRBD1	TRBV28	TRBJ2-7	CASSLADRGPYEQYF	TGTGCCAGCAGTTTAGCAGACAGGGGCCCCTACGAGCAGTACTTC
NA	TRBD1	TRBV28	TRBJ1-6	CASSQGTGERSPLHF	TGTGCCAGCAGTCAAGGGACAGGGGAGAGGTCACCCCTCCACTTT
NA	TRBD1	TRBV10-3	TRBJ2-7	CAISDGTGGFYEQYF	TGTGCCATCAGTGATGGGACAGGGGGGTTCTACGAGCAGTACTTC
NA	NA	TRBV25-1	TRBJ1-1	CASSPLDSIAYEAFF	TGTGCCAGCAGTCCCCTGGACAGTATCGCCTATGAAGCTTTCTTT
NA	NA	TRBV28	TRBJ2-5	CASSFRRRYQETQYF	TGTGCCAGCAGTTTTCGGCGGCGCTACCAAGAGACCCAGTACTTC
NA	NA	TRBV6-2/TRBV6-3	TRBJ2-7	CASSYGRAALGYEQYF	TGTGCCAGCAGTTACGGTAGGGCCGCCTTGGGGTACGAGCAGTACTTC
few	NA	TRBV6-2/TRBV6-3	TRBJ1-5	CASSFHDPRGNQPQHF	TGTGCCAGCAGTTTTCACGACCCCCGAGGCAATCAGCCCCAGCATTTT
NA	NA	TRBV6-1	TRBJ1-1	CASSFDSIEAFF	TGTGCCAGCAGCTTCGACAGCATTGAAGCTTTCTTT
NA	NA	TRBV12-3/TRBV12-4	TRBJ1-1	CASRQQGRGTEAFF	TGTGCCAGCAGACAACAGGGACGGGGAACTGAAGCTTTCTTT
NA	NA	TRBV29-1	TRBJ1-1	CSGLMRGEAFF	TGCAGCGGACTGATGAGGGGTGAAGCTTTCTTT
many	TRBD1	TRBV19	TRBJ2-7	CASRQTGTGTYEQYF	TGTGCCAGTAGGCAAACCGGGACAGGTACCTACGAGCAGTACTTC
once	TRBD2	TRBV12-3/TRBV12-4	TRBJ2-7	CASSVPGTSGKQYF	TGTGCCAGCAGTGTTCCGGGGACTAGCGGGAAGCAGTACTTC
many	NA	TRBV3-1	TRBJ2-7	CASSQGGGLGNEQYF	TGTGCCAGCAGCCAAGGAGGGGGTCTGGGAAACGAGCAGTACTTC